The 14 T cell receptor beta chains below all came from one sample that was sequenced in a study of blood T cell repertoires in COVID-19. The data were produced by immunoSEQ multiplex PCR, yet TCRdb's version contains in-frame clones alone and is incomplete. The data hold approximately 200,000 clones, with around 79% observed a single time. The sample comprised peripheral blood. The receptors come from a woman between 45 and 65 years old with acute or convalescent COVID-19.

This chain joins TRBV21-1 and TRBJ1-5; the tabulated D call, TRBD1, remains unverified against the DNA. TRBV21-1 is a recognized pseudogene. CDR3 length: 17 amino acids. The CDR3 coding sequence is TGTGCCAGCAGCAGGGGGACAGGGGGCTATCGGCATCAGCCCCAGCATTTT. Amino acids: CASSRGTGGYRHQPQHF.

The V gene is TRBV20-1, the J gene TRBJ1-1; no definite D call. V lost 5 bases, J lost 7 bases, and 8 bases lay in between. This CDR3 region has 10 residues. Germline assignment: CDR1 DFQATT and CDR2 SNEGSKA (reference sequence). CDR3 loop: CSAADNEAFF. As DNA, the CDR3 is TGCAGTGCTGCCGACAATGAAGCTTTCTTT.

The chain combines TRBV6-6 with TRBJ1-6, with TRBD1 as a possible D gene (5 bases). This CDR3 spans 16 amino acids. Trimming cost V 2 bases and J 9 bases, with 17 bases left between them. Germline CDR1 is MNHNY and CDR2 is SVGAGI (reference sequence). DNA for the CDR3: TGTGCCAGCAGTTACGGAGGGGCGCAGGATATTTCACCCCTCCACTTT. Translated, it gives CASSYGGAQDISPLHF.

The chain joins TRBV2 to TRBJ2-7; D gene ambiguous. Germline V lookup: CDR1 SNHLY, CDR2 FYNNEI. Trimming took off 7 bases at V and 6 bases at J, with 7 bases between the two ends. The CDR3 loop spans 10 amino acids. CDR3 coding DNA: TGTGCCAGCAAACAATCCGAGCAGTACTTC. This sequence encodes CASKQSEQYF.

V usage is TRBV5-4 and J usage is TRBJ2-1, with 9 bases lining up with TRBD1. The V and J ends lost 4 bases and 0 bases, in that order; junction bases with no gene match: 8. The CDR3 covers 17 residues. Germline V gives CDR1 SGHNT, CDR2 YYREEE (reference sequence). CDR3 nucleotide sequence: TGTGCCAGCAGCCCCACAGGGGGCGCGGGCTCCTACAATGAGCAGTTCTTC. It codes for CASSPTGGAGSYNEQFF.

The sample holds one count of this clone. The chain couples TRBV6-5 to TRBJ2-1; D unresolved. The CDR3 has 15 residues. V dropped 6 bases and J dropped 0 bases, with 12 bases sitting between them. From germline, CDR1 is MNHEY and CDR2 SVGAGI. CDR3 sequence: CASRVRPSSYNEQFF. CDR3 bases: TGTGCCAGCAGGGTCCGGCCTAGCTCCTACAATGAGCAGTTCTTC.

The chain recombines TRBV19 with TRBJ2-2, with D perhaps matching TRBD1 (5 bases). V lost 4 bases, J lost 2 bases, and 11 bases lay in between. Germline CDR1 is LNHDA and CDR2 is SQIVND (reference sequence). The CDR3 contains 15 residues. CDR3 sequence (DNA): TGTGCCAGTAGTACGCGACAGTTAAACACCGGGGAGCTGTTTTTT. Its protein product is CASSTRQLNTGELFF.

The V and J genes are TRBV6-2 or TRBV6-3 and TRBJ2-7, with TRBD1 matching over 7 bases. With 4 bases clipped from V and 4 bases from J, the junction kept 7 bases outside the gene matches. Germline assignment: CDR1 MNHEY and CDR2 SVGEGT. The CDR3 covers 14 residues. The CDR3 region has the DNA TGTGCCAGCAGTTCCAGGGGGATTTCTTACGAGCAGTACTTC. This encodes CASSSRGISYEQYF.

The chain uses TRBV15 and TRBJ2-2, with a weak D call TRBD1 (6 bases). CDR1 and CDR2 (germline): LNHNV, YYDKDF (reference sequence). This CDR3 contains 14 residues. Deletions cut 5 bases from V and 4 bases from J, with 11 bases between. CDR3 bases: TGTGCCACCAGCCCCAGGGGTGGCACCGGGGAGCTGTTTTTT. Amino acids: CATSPRGGTGELFF.

This clone was detected once. The chain couples TRBV18 to TRBJ2-7, with 9 bases lining up with TRBD1. The V gene end was trimmed by 4 bases and the J gene end by 6 bases; junction bases not matched to a gene: 4. Germline-derived CDR1 and CDR2 are KGHSH and LQKENI. This CDR3 contains 13 residues. Here the CDR3 DNA reads TGTGCCAGCTCACGACAGGGGGACGGCGAGCAGTACTTC. Translation: CASSRQGDGEQYF.

The J gene is TRBJ2-3, the V gene TRBV11-2; 14 nucleotides match TRBD2. CDR1 is SGHAT and CDR2 is FQNNGV in the germline V gene. This CDR3 spans 16 amino acids. V was clipped by 5 bases and J by 1 base; unmatched bases: 2. The chain's CDR3 is CASSPGLAGGTDTQYF. In nucleotides, the CDR3 is TGTGCCAGCAGCCCGGGACTAGCGGGAGGCACAGATACGCAGTATTTT.

The chain links TRBV7-2 to TRBJ2-3; perhaps TRBD2 as D (5 bases). Deletions cut 1 base from V and 1 base from J, with 12 bases between. The germline CDR1 and CDR2 sequences are SGHTA and FQGNSA. This CDR3 is 16 amino acids long. For the CDR3, the DNA is TGTGCCAGCAGCTTAGATCGTGCCGGGGGCACAGATACGCAGTATTTT. As protein: CASSLDRAGGTDTQYF.

This clone has a handful of counts. The identical CDR3 is also encoded by other nucleotide sequences in the sample. DNA of the CDR3: TGTGCCAGCAGTTTTGACAGTAATTCACCCCTCCACTTT. Its protein product is CASSFDSNSPLHF. The chain links TRBV28 to TRBJ1-6, with TRBD1 as a possible D gene (5 bases). V was shortened by 3 bases and J by 6 bases, with 6 bases between the two germline ends. CDR1 is MDHEN, CDR2 SYDVKM, per germline. This CDR3 comprises 13 residues. Full variable domain (remainder filled in from reference TRBV28 and TRBJ1-6): DVKVTQSSRYLVKRTGEKVFLECVQDMDHENMFWYRQDPGLGLRLIYFSYDVKMKEKGDIPEGYSVSREKKERFSLILESASTNQTSMYLCASSFDSNSPLHFGNGTRLTVT.

The CDR3 nucleotides read TGTGCCAGCAGTTACAGGACAGGGGACTACAATGAGCAGTTCTTC. It translates to CASSYRTGDYNEQFF. The J gene is TRBJ2-1, the V gene TRBV6-6; 9 bases agree with TRBD1. J gave up 3 bases and V 2 bases, and 2 bases lay outside the gene matches. The CDR3 consists of 15 residues. Germline-derived CDR1 and CDR2 are MNHNY and SVGAGI (reference sequence).